A single T cell receptor (beta chain) is shown here with its context. This record belongs to a study of blood T cell repertoires in COVID-19. Sequenced by immunoSEQ multiplex PCR; TCRdb stores in-frame clones only, minus some. The sample has 250,000 to 350,000 clones, 70% to 90% seen once. The CDR3 runs to 16 residues. Losses at the gene ends were 5 bases for V and 5 bases for J; bases not matched to a gene: 5. Germline V gives CDR1 LGHNT, CDR2 FRNRAP. The receptor comes from a woman in her fifties or sixties with COVID-19, enrolled during active disease. Sequenced sample: peripheral blood. The V and J genes are TRBV12-5 and TRBJ2-5; TRBD2 agrees at 16 bases. Written as DNA, the CDR3 is TGTGCTAGTGGTCTGGGACTAGCGGGAGGGAGGGAGACCCAGTACTTC. Residues: CASGLGLAGGRETQYF.